The sequence of this T cell receptor beta chain was determined in a study of beta chain features in type 1 diabetes. General study results and limits: All four CD4+ subsets of Type 1 diabetes patients contained TCRB CDR3s that were moderately but significantly shorter. PCR could preferentially amplify shorter templates, alike in patients and controls.

In this sample, this clone turned up a few times. Its antigen is not identified. The length of the CDR3 is 8 residues. Germline V gene sequence: CDR1 DFQATT, CDR2 SNEGSKA (reference sequence). Averaging about 0.12 L, one heparinised blood draw came from each individual donor. Expressed TCRB transcripts were sequenced, since all the RNA that had been isolated was reverse transcribed. Clones were sequenced by immunoSEQ multiplex PCR, and TCRdb holds only the in-frame ones, with some missing. The sample has about 660,000 clones, around 15% seen once. The sequence was obtained from a man aged 18 to 30 with type 1 diabetes. Input material: naive CD4+ T cells from blood. The rearrangement links TRBV20-1 to TRBJ1-2; D gene unclear. The CDR3 DNA reads TGCAGGCCTGATGGCTACACCTTC. Its translation: CRPDGYTF.